Reported below is one TCR beta chain. Its antigen is unidentified. These data originate in a study of T cell repertoires in cytomegalovirus infection. Overall study: It was the public TCR beta signatures that indicated both CMV infection and matching HLA type.

V was cut by 7 bases and J by 6 bases, with 12 bases left in between. The CDR3 has 13 amino acids. CDR1 is LNHDA and CDR2 is SQIVND in the germline V gene (reference sequence). TCRdb itself ran the reads through MiXCR, one entry per CDR3 protein. The table has about 68,000 distinct CDR3 sequences, approximately 24% seen once. The study's findings and limits: Within the response measured ex vivo, HLA-C-restricted CMV-specific TCR beta clonotypes were dominant. There were carriers of CMV plus the relevant HLA, and cumulative public TCR beta family frequency identified them.

This receptor was taken from a human donor in good health (CMV status not recorded). Some clones in this sample may be carry-over from other donors' samples. The J gene is TRBJ2-2, the V gene TRBV19; D gene unclear. The sample comprised PBMCs, sequenced either directly or after in vitro stimulation (not recorded which). The CDR3 nucleotides read TGTGCCAGTACCTCTTGGGTCCCCGGGGAGCTGTTTTTT. Translation: CASTSWVPGELFF.